This T cell receptor (beta chain) came from a study of blood T cells in healthy people across ages. Study-level findings and limits: In the absence of known donor CMV status, changes in expanded clonotypes were possibly confounded. Unsorted PBMC material precluded a definitive naive versus antigen-experienced comparison. Compared with aged donors, long-lived donors showed fewer expanded clones, suggesting selection.

A note on this clonotype: What it binds is not known.

Germline lookup yields CDR1 SGHAT and CDR2 FQNNGV. V lost 5 bases and J lost 6; bases outside the gene matches: 11. There are 16 residues in the CDR3. The second PCR ran about 6 to 12 cycles with a sample-barcoded 5' primer and J-beta primers. MiXCR was run by TCRdb on the 5' RACE reads, yielding one entry per CDR3 protein. The repertoire holds more than 800,000 distinct CDR3 sequences, with under 45% as singletons. A minimum of 5 micrograms of total RNA was extracted per sample. What was sequenced was blood. This sequence originates from a woman aged 55-70 years in good health. The V and J genes are TRBV11-2 and TRBJ1-4; TRBD1 aligns across 8 bases. The CDR3 is CASSDRTGTGDEKLFF. In DNA form, the CDR3 reads TGTGCCAGCAGCGATAGGACCGGGACAGGAGATGAAAAACTGTTTTTT.